The clone carrying this TCR beta chain came up once. These data come from a study of control samples from healthy donors and cancer patients. The data were produced by immunoSEQ multiplex PCR, yet TCRdb's version contains in-frame clones alone and is incomplete. The sample yields about 270,000 clones, roughly four fifths seen once. V shed 7 bases and J shed 4 bases, with 19 bases lying between them. Germline V gene data show CDR1 as LGHDT and CDR2 as YNNKEL (reference sequence). This CDR3 is 16 amino acids long. The clonotype was recovered from a woman aged 60-75 years with lung cancer. The gene calls are TRBV3-1 (or the pseudogene TRBV3-2) and TRBJ2-2, with a tentative D call TRBD2 (5 bases). Input material: PBMCs. The CDR3 protein is CASKVGVTPSTGELFF. CDR3 in DNA: TGTGCCAGCAAGGTGGGAGTCACACCATCCACCGGGGAGCTGTTTTTT.